Following are 2 T cell receptor beta chains from one sample sequenced in a study of blood T cells in healthy people across ages. Next came a second PCR, run for 7 to 11 cycles, which used a sample-barcoded 5' primer along with a J-beta primer mix. Each CDR3 protein gets one entry after TCRdb re-called the 5' RACE reads with MiXCR. The table shows 700,000 to 1,000,000 distinct CDR3 sequences, with approximately 44% occurring only once. Sequenced material: blood. All receptors derive from a man between 60 and 70 years old in good health.

The DNA of the CDR3 is TGTGCCAGCAAGCAGGCGGGCTATGGCTACACCTTC. As protein: CASKQAGYGYTF. This rearrangement joins TRBV6-6 to TRBJ1-2, with D uncertain. V lost 7 bases and J lost 4, with 10 bases in between. The length of the CDR3 is 12 residues. The germline CDR1 and CDR2 sequences are MNHNY and SVGAGI (reference sequence).

The genes are TRBV20-1 and TRBJ2-1; 8 bases agree with TRBD1. Germline V gene data show CDR1 as DFQATT and CDR2 as SNEGSKA (reference sequence). The CDR3 length is 14 residues. The V segment lost 5 bases and the J segment 6 bases; nucleotides outside the gene matches: 9. The CDR3 here is CSAGPGQDVNEQFF. In nucleotides, the CDR3 is TGCAGTGCTGGTCCGGGACAGGATGTCAATGAGCAGTTCTTC.